The 11 T cell receptor beta chains reported below all come from one sample, sequenced in a study of blood T cell repertoires in COVID-19. Sequencing used immunoSEQ multiplex PCR; TCRdb keeps in-frame clones, though not all of them. The data show approximately 160,000 clones, 80% to 90% seen once. Sequenced: PBMCs or T cells enriched from blood (not recorded which). All receptors derive from a woman aged 50 to 60 who had recovered from COVID-19.

CDR3 amino acids: CASSEVPGGHLSNQPQHF. In nucleotides, the CDR3 is TGTGCCAGCAGTGAGGTACCAGGGGGACACCTTAGCAATCAGCCCCAGCATTTT. This chain joins TRBV6-1 and TRBJ1-5, with 7 nucleotides matching TRBD1. CDR3 size: 18 residues. The germline V gene has CDR1 MNHNS and CDR2 SASEGT. J lost 0 bases, V lost 3 bases, and 11 bases had no gene match.

The chain joins TRBV19 to TRBJ1-1; D is possibly TRBD1 (6 bases). The CDR3 is 13 residues long. Germline V lookup: CDR1 LNHDA, CDR2 SQIVND (reference sequence). Deletions cut 4 bases from V and 4 bases from J, with 10 bases between. In DNA form, the CDR3 reads TGTGCCAGTAGTAGGCGGGGGCTCACTGAAGCTTTCTTT. It is translated as CASSRRGLTEAFF. The full variable domain, with the rest looked up from reference TRBV19 and TRBJ1-1, is DGGITQSPKYLFRKEGQNVTLSCEQNLNHDAMYWYRQDPGQGLRLIYYSQIVNDFQKGDIAEGYSVSREKKESFPLTVTSAQKNPTAFYLCASSRRGLTEAFFGQGTRLTVV.

J is TRBJ2-1 and V is TRBV4-3; 8 positions match TRBD2. Per the germline V gene, CDR1 is LGHNA and CDR2 is YSLEER. The CDR3 totals 15 residues. V shed 1 base and J 4 bases; nucleotides not matched to a gene: 3. The CDR3 bases are TGCGCCAGCAGCCAAGTAGCGGGGACTTACAATGAGCAGTTCTTC. It codes for CASSQVAGTYNEQFF.

The rearrangement uses TRBV5-4 and TRBJ2-4; 7 bases line up with TRBD1. Germline CDR1 SGHNT, CDR2 YYREEE (reference sequence). V was clipped by 5 bases and J by 0 bases; unmatched bases: 8. The CDR3 is made up of 16 amino acids. The CDR3: CASSGQADVAKNIQYF. CDR3 DNA sequence: TGTGCCAGCAGTGGACAGGCAGATGTAGCCAAAAACATTCAGTACTTC.

The chain couples TRBV12-3 or TRBV12-4 to TRBJ2-3; TRBD2 matches at 12 bases. CDR3 length: 13 amino acids. Losses at the gene ends were 6 bases for V and 8 bases for J; bases not matched to a gene: 3. The CDR3 DNA follows: TGTGCCAGCAGACAGACTAGCGGGAGTACGCAGTATTTT. This sequence encodes CASRQTSGSTQYF.

This chain uses TRBV5-5 with TRBJ2-5; the D gene is possibly TRBD1 (5 bases). The V end lost 1 base, the J end lost 7 bases, and 17 bases lay between the germline ends. CDR3 size: 15 residues. CDR1 is SGHKS, CDR2 YYEKEE, per germline (reference sequence). The CDR3, as DNA: TGTGCCAGCAGCTTGTTCCCGGCCTCCCAGGGGACCCAGTACTTC. This sequence encodes CASSLFPASQGTQYF. The variable domain in full, completed from reference TRBV5-5 and TRBJ2-5, reads DAGVTQSPTHLIKTRGQQVTLRCSPISGHKSVSWYQQVLGQGPQFIFQYYEKEERGRGNFPDRFSARQFPNYSSELNVNALLLGDSALYLCASSLFPASQGTQYFGPGTRLLVL.

This clone was recorded a few times. The gene calls are TRBV5-1 and TRBJ2-1; possibly TRBD2 for D (7 bases). Between the trimmed V and J ends, which lost 4 bases and 2 bases, there was a span of 16 bases. This CDR3 is built from 16 residues. Germline CDR1 SGHRS, CDR2 YFSETQ. The CDR3 region is CASSGDGGGTYNEQFF. The CDR3 DNA sequence: TGCGCCAGCAGCGGGGACGGCGGGGGCACCTACAATGAGCAGTTCTTC.

The rearrangement joins TRBV11-2 to TRBJ2-3, with 8 bases identical to TRBD2. V gave up 5 bases and J gave up 6 bases; unmatched junction bases: 7. CDR1 is SGHAT and CDR2 is FQNNGV in the germline V gene. The CDR3 length is 14 residues. The CDR3 protein is CASSRSGLADTQYF. CDR3 nucleotides: TGTGCCAGCAGCCGCTCAGGACTAGCCGATACGCAGTATTTT.

This clone was observed a few times. The chain has TRBV15 and TRBJ2-2, with 7 positions matching TRBD1. Trimming took 2 bases from V and 7 from J; bases not matched to a gene: 4. The V gene's germline CDR1 is LNHNV and CDR2 YYDKDF (reference sequence). The CDR3 spans 14 residues. DNA for the CDR3: TGTGCCACCAGCAGACCCGACAGGGTCGGGGAGCTGTTTTTT. Protein product: CATSRPDRVGELFF.

The rearrangement joins TRBV7-2 to TRBJ1-2, with TRBD1 matching over 9 bases. With 3 bases clipped from V and 7 bases from J, the junction kept 9 bases outside the gene matches. The CDR3 covers 15 residues. Germline CDR1 is SGHTA and CDR2 is FQGNSA. CDR3 nucleotide sequence: TGTGCCAGCAGCTTTGGCGCTACAGGGGGCTCTGGCTACACCTTC. It encodes CASSFGATGGSGYTF.

The chain is built from TRBV19 and TRBJ1-3; D remains unclear. The CDR3 contains 15 residues. Per the germline V gene, CDR1 is LNHDA and CDR2 is SQIVND (reference sequence). V lost 3 bases and J lost 6, with 15 bases in between. Here the CDR3 DNA reads TGTGCCAGTAGTATGACCGGGAGGTCGGAAAACACCATATATTTT. Translation: CASSMTGRSENTIYF.